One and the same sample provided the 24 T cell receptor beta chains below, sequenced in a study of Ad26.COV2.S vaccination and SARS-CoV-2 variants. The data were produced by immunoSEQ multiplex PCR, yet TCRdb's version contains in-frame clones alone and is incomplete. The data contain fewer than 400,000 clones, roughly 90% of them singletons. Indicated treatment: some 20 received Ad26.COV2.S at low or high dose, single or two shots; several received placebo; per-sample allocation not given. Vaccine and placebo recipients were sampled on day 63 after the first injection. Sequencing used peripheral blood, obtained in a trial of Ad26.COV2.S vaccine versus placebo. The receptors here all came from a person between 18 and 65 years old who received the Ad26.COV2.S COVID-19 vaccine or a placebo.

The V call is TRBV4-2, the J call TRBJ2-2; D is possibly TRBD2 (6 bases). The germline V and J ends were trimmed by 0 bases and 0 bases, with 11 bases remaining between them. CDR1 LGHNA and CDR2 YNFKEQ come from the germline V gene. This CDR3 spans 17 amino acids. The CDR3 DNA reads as TGTGCCAGCAGCCAAGATTGGGCTAGCGCGAACACCGGGGAGCTGTTTTTT. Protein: CASSQDWASANTGELFF.

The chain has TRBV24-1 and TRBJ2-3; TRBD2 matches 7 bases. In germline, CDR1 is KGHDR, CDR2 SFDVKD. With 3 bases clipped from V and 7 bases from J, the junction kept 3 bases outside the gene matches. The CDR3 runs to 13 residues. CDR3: CATSDSGVNTQYF. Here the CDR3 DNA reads TGTGCCACCAGTGATAGCGGGGTTAATACGCAGTATTTT.

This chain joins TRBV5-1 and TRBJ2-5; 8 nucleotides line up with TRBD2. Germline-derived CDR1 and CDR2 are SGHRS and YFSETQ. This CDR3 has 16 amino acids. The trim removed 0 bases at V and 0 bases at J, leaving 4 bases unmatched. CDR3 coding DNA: TGCGCCAGCAGCTTGGGGGTAGCGGGGAACCAAGAGACCCAGTACTTC. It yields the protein CASSLGVAGNQETQYF.

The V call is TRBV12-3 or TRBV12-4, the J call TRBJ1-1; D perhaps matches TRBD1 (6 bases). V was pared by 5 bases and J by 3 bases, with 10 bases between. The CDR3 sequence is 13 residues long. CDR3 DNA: TGTGCCAGCAGTAGGGACACACACACTGAAGCTTTCTTT. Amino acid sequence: CASSRDTHTEAFF.

CDR3 in DNA: TGTGCCAGCAGCTTAGACTCGCGGGAGTGGGCGGGGTACTTC. The encoded protein is CASSLDSREWAGYF. V gene TRBV7-8 combines with J gene TRBJ2-7; 7 positions match TRBD2. Germline V lookup: CDR1 SGHVS, CDR2 FQNEAQ. CDR3 length: 14 amino acids. The trim removed 1 base at V and 12 bases at J, leaving 12 bases unmatched.

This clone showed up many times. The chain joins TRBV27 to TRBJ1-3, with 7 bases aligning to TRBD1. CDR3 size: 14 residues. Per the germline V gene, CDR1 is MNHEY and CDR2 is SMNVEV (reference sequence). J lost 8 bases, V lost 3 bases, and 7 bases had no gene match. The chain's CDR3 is CASSFRTGGHTIYF. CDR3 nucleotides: TGTGCCAGCAGTTTCAGGACAGGTGGCCACACCATATATTTT.

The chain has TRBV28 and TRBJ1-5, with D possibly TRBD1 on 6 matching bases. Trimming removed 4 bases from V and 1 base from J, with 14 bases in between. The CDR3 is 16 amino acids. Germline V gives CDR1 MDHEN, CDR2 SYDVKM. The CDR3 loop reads CASSSQGSGSNQPQHF. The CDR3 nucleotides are TGTGCCAGCAGTTCACAGGGTTCTGGGAGCAATCAGCCCCAGCATTTT.

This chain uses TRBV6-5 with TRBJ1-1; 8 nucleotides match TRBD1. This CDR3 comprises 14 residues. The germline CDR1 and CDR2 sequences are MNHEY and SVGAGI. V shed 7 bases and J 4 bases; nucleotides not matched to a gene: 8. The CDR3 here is CASTLTGVGTEAFF. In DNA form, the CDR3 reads TGTGCCAGCACCCTGACAGGGGTGGGCACTGAAGCTTTCTTT.

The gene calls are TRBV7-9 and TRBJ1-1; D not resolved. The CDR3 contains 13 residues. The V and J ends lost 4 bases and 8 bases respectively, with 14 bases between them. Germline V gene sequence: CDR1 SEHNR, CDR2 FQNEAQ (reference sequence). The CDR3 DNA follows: TGTGCCAGCAGCTCCCAGAGGGCCTCGGAAGCTTTCTTT. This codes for CASSSQRASEAFF.

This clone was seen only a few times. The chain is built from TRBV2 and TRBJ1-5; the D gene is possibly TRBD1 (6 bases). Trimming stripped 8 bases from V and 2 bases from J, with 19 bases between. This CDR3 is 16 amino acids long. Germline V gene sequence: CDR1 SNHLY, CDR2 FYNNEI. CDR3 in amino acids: CASLGGTSGGNQPQHF. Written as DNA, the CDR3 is TGTGCCAGCCTCGGCGGGACATCAGGTGGCAATCAGCCCCAGCATTTT.

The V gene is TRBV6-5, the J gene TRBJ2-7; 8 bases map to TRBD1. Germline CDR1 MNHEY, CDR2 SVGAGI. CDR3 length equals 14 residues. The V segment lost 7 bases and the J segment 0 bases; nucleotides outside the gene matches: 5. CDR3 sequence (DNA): TGTGCCAGCAAGAGGACAGGGAGCTCCTACGAGCAGTACTTC. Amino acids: CASKRTGSSYEQYF.

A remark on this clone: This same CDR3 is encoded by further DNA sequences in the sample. This chain's CDR3 is CASSPDPYEQYF. Written as DNA, the CDR3 is TGTGCCAGCAGCCCCGACCCCTACGAGCAGTACTTC. The chain joins TRBV28 to TRBJ2-7; D is unresolved. V gave up 6 bases and J gave up 2 bases, with 8 bases separating them. In germline, CDR1 is MDHEN, CDR2 SYDVKM. The CDR3 is 12 residues long.

The CDR3, as DNA: TGCGCCAGCAGCCGGGAGACAGGCCCAATGAACACTGAAGCTTTCTTT. Encoded protein: CASSRETGPMNTEAFF. V gene TRBV5-1 combines with J gene TRBJ1-1; D might be TRBD1 (6 bases). Trimming took 4 bases from V and 0 from J, leaving 16 bases between them. The CDR3 has 16 amino acids. Germline CDR1 reads SGHRS; CDR2 reads YFSETQ.

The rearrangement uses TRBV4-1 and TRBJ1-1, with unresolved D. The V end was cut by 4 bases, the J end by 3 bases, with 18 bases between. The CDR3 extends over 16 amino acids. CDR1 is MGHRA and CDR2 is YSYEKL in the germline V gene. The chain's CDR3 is CASSPGNPGMDTEAFF. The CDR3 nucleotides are TGCGCCAGCAGCCCAGGTAACCCCGGCATGGACACTGAAGCTTTCTTT.

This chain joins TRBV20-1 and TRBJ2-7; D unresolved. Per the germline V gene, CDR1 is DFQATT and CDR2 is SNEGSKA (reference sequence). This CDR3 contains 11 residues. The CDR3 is CSLLSSYEQYF. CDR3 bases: TGCAGCTTGCTTAGCTCCTACGAGCAGTACTTC.

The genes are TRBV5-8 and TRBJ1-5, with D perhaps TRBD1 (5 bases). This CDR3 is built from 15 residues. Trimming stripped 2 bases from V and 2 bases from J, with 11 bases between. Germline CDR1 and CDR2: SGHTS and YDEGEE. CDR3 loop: CASSFGGTRNQPQHF. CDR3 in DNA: TGTGCCAGCAGCTTCGGGGGGACTCGCAATCAGCCCCAGCATTTT.

The CDR3 DNA follows: TGCAGCGTTGAAAGGACAGGGAGGTGGAATGAGCAGTTCTTC. The encoded protein is CSVERTGRWNEQFF. The chain is built from TRBV29-1 and TRBJ2-1; TRBD1 matches 8 bases. Unmatched junction bases numbered 7, after V lost 2 bases and J lost 7 bases. The germline gives CDR1 SQVTM, CDR2 ANQGSEA. The CDR3 totals 14 residues.

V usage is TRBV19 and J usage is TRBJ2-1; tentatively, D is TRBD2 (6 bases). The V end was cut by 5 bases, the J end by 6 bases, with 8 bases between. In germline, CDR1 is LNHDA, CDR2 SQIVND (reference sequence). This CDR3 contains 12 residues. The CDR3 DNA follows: TGTGCCAGTAGTTCCGGGGGCAATGAGCAGTTCTTC. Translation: CASSSGGNEQFF.

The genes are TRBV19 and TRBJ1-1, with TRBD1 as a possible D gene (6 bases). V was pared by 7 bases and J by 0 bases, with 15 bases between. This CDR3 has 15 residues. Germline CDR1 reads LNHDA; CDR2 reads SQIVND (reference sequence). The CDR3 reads CASNHRGGMNTEAFF. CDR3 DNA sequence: TGTGCCAGTAACCATAGGGGGGGCATGAACACTGAAGCTTTCTTT.

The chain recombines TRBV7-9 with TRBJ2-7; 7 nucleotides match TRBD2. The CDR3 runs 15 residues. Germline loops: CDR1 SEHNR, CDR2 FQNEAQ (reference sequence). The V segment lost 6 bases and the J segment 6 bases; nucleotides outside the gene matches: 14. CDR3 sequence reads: CASRRTGSGEGEQYF. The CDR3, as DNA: TGTGCCAGCAGGCGGACGGGGAGCGGGGAAGGCGAGCAGTACTTC.

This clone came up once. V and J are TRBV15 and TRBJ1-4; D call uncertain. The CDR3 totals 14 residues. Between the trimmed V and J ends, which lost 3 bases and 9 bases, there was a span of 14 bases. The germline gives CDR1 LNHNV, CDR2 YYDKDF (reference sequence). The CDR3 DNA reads TGTGCCACCAGCAGCCCTGAGCCGGGTCAAAAACTGTTTTTT. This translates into CATSSPEPGQKLFF.

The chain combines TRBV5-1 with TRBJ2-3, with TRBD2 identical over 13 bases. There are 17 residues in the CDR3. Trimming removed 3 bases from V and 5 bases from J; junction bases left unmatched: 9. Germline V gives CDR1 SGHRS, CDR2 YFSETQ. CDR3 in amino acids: CASSYKLAGGHGDTQYF. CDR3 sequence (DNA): TGCGCCAGCAGCTATAAACTAGCGGGAGGGCATGGAGATACGCAGTATTTT.

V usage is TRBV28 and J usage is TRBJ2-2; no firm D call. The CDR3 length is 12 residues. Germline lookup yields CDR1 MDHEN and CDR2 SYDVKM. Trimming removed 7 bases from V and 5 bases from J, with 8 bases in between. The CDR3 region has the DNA TGTGCCAGCACAAAATTGACCGGGGAGCTGTTTTTT. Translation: CASTKLTGELFF.

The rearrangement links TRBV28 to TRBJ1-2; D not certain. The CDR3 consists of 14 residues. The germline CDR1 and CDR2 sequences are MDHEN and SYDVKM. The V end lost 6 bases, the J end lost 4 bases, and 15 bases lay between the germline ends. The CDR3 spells CASSPGPGGYGYTF. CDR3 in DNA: TGTGCCAGCAGCCCAGGACCCGGTGGCTATGGCTACACCTTC.